This T cell receptor (beta chain) was sequenced during a study of T cells after yellow fever vaccination. The CDR3 sequence is 13 residues long. V lost 7 bases, J lost 0 bases, and 9 bases lay in between. Germline V CDR1 and CDR2: SGHTA, FQGTGA. TCRdb reprocessed the 5' RACE reads with MiXCR, giving one entry per CDR3 protein. The sample lists a few hundred thousand distinct CDR3 sequences, roughly a sixth occurring once. The chain links TRBV7-3 to TRBJ1-1; no firm D call. The TCR was taken from a man between 18 and 35 years old who received the YFV17D yellow fever vaccine. This specimen consisted of PBMCs, obtained before the yellow fever booster vaccination. The CDR3 sequence is CASTLGLNTEAFF. In DNA, the CDR3 is TGTGCCAGCACCCTCGGTTTGAACACTGAAGCTTTCTTT. The full variable domain, its missing parts supplied by reference TRBV7-3 and TRBJ1-1, is GAGVSQTPSNKVTEKGKYVELRCDPISGHTALYWYRQSLGQGPEFLIYFQGTGAADDSGLPNDRFFAVRPEGSVSTLKIQRTERGDSAVYLCASTLGLNTEAFFGQGTRLTVV.